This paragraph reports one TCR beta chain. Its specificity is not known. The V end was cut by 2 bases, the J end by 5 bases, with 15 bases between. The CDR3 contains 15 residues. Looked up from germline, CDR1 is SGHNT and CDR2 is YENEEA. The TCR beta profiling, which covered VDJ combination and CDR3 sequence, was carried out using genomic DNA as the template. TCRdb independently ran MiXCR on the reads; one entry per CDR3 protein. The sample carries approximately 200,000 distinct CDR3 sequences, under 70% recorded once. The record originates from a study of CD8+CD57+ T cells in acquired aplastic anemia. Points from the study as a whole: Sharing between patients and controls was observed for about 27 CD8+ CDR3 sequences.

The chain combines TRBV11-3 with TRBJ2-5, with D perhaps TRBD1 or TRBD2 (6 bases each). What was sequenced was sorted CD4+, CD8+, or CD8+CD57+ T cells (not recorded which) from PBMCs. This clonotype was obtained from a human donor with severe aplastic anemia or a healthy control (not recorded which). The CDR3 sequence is CASSLMGGWMETQYF. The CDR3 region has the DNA TGTGCCAGCAGCTTAATGGGGGGCTGGATGGAGACCCAGTACTTC.